The 8 T cell receptor beta chains below were found in one sample sequenced in a study of T cells in Graves' hyperthyroidism and ophthalmopathy. RNA transcripts gave rise to amplified TCR beta CDR3 regions. A set of HTBI primers served as the primers for a first-round RT-PCR of the TCR CDR3. TCRdb ran MiXCR on the multiplex PCR reads and lists one entry per CDR3 protein. The table records 300,000 to 450,000 distinct CDR3 sequences, 25% of them present only once. The source material was blood. The receptors come from a man aged 45-65 years with Graves' hyperthyroidism.

The V and J genes are TRBV12-3 or TRBV12-4 and TRBJ1-2; D remains unclear. Trimming removed 3 bases at V and 4 bases at J, with 9 bases between. The CDR3 has 13 amino acids. The CDR3 spells CASSFTTGYGYTF. The CDR3 DNA sequence: TGTGCCAGCAGTTTTACAACGGGCTATGGCTACACCTTC.

The J gene is TRBJ2-3, the V gene TRBV15; no clear D gene. In germline, CDR1 is LNHNV, CDR2 YYDKDF (reference sequence). This CDR3 spans 13 amino acids. Here the CDR3 reads CATGVTSTDTQYF. The CDR3 region has the DNA TGTGCTACGGGCGTCACTAGCACAGATACGCAGTATTTT.

This clonotype was recorded at least ten times. The CDR3 sequence is CASSSPAGEQYF. The CDR3 region has the DNA TGTGCCAGCAGTTCACCAGCGGGTGAGCAGTACTTC. The chain uses TRBV6-1 and TRBJ2-7; D is possibly TRBD2 (6 bases). The germline V and J ends were trimmed by 5 bases and 7 bases, with 12 bases remaining between them. The CDR3 is made up of 12 amino acids. Germline CDR1 MNHNS, CDR2 SASEGT.

In its sample, this clonotype was seen once. Compared with germline, one end of the junction differs, possibly owing to a read error. The J gene is TRBJ2-2, the V gene TRBV12-3 or TRBV12-4, with D maybe TRBD2 (5 bases). The CDR3 loop spans 12 amino acids. The CDR3 region is CASSPHPGELLF. In DNA, the CDR3 is TGTGCCAGCAGTCCTCACCCCGGGGAGCTGCTTTTT.

This chain connects TRBV7-9 to TRBJ1-2; D might be TRBD1 (5 bases). This CDR3 is built from 14 residues. CDR1 and CDR2 (germline): SEHNR, FQNEAQ (reference sequence). The V end lost 5 bases, the J end lost 0 bases, and 10 bases lay between the germline ends. CDR3 loop: CASSDGAPNYGYTF. CDR3 in DNA: TGTGCCAGCAGCGATGGGGCCCCTAACTATGGCTACACCTTC.

The chain uses TRBV7-9 and TRBJ2-3; possible D gene TRBD1, 5 bases. Germline V CDR1 and CDR2: SEHNR, FQNEAQ (reference sequence). Trimming left V 3 bases short and J 5 bases short, with 15 bases between. The CDR3 is made up of 15 amino acids. In DNA form, the CDR3 reads TGTGCCAGCAGCTTGATTAGGGGCAGGAGAGATACGCAGTATTTT. It translates to CASSLIRGRRDTQYF.

V gene TRBV12-3 or TRBV12-4 combines with J gene TRBJ2-1; TRBD2 aligns across 11 bases. The CDR3 runs 15 residues. Germline trimming cut 1 base from V and 10 bases from J; bases unmatched to any gene: 6. CDR3 sequence reads: CASSLVAGGVREQFF. The CDR3 nucleotides read TGTGCCAGCAGTTTAGTAGCGGGGGGGGTACGGGAGCAGTTCTTC.

This clonotype came up many times. Germline and junction disagree at one end, which may indicate a read error. This chain joins TRBV5-1 and TRBJ2-1; D uncertain. The CDR3 is 15 amino acids. Germline-derived CDR1 and CDR2 are SGHRS and YFSETQ. The CDR3 spells CASSLDPGSYNEQFF. The CDR3 DNA reads TGTGCCAGCAGCTTAGATCCCGGCTCCTACAATGAGCAGTTCTTC.